Shown below are 27 T cell receptor beta chains from a single sample sequenced in a study of control samples from healthy donors and cancer patients. Repertoires were generated with immunoSEQ multiplex PCR, while TCRdb's copy carries only in-frame clones and drops some. Of about 83,000 clones in the sample, around 91% were seen once. The specimen was blood. The origin of the receptors is a man aged 25-45 years in good health.

The chain combines TRBV18 with TRBJ1-3, with 9 bases identical to TRBD1. Germline V gives CDR1 KGHSH, CDR2 LQKENI. The CDR3 totals 16 residues. The trim removed 4 bases at V and 0 bases at J, leaving 4 bases unmatched. The CDR3 sequence: CASSHPGQGSGNTIYF. The CDR3 bases are TGTGCCAGCTCACATCCGGGACAGGGCTCTGGAAACACCATATATTTT.

This chain links TRBV2 with TRBJ1-2, with 8 bases aligning to TRBD1. The CDR3 spans 14 residues. The J segment lost 0 bases and the V segment lost 8 bases, leaving 5 bases of the junction unmatched. Germline loops: CDR1 SNHLY, CDR2 FYNNEI. The DNA of the CDR3 is TGTGCCAGCGAGACGACAGGGGCTAACTATGGCTACACCTTC. Translating it yields CASETTGANYGYTF.

The rearrangement links TRBV7-9 to TRBJ1-4; D possibly corresponds to TRBD1 (5 bases). This CDR3 comprises 14 residues. CDR1 is SEHNR and CDR2 is FQNEAQ in the germline V gene (reference sequence). V lost 2 bases to trimming and J lost 7 bases, with 11 bases between them. CDR3 sequence: CASSLTGVGEKLFF. The CDR3 DNA is TGTGCCAGCAGCTTAACAGGTGTTGGTGAAAAACTGTTTTTT.

V usage is TRBV28 and J usage is TRBJ2-2; D is unclear. The CDR3 loop spans 15 amino acids. Per the germline V gene, CDR1 is MDHEN and CDR2 is SYDVKM. The V end was cut by 2 bases, the J end by 1 base, with 8 bases between. The CDR3 loop reads CASSLRAGNTGELFF. CDR3 nucleotides: TGTGCCAGCAGTTTACGGGCAGGGAACACCGGGGAGCTGTTTTTT.

The chain employs TRBV2 and TRBJ2-7, with unresolved D. The germline gives CDR1 SNHLY, CDR2 FYNNEI. CDR3 length: 11 residues. Trimming removed 4 bases at V and 5 bases at J, with 6 bases between. The CDR3 bases are TGTGCCAGCAGTGTATTCCACGAGCAGTACTTC. Translated, it gives CASSVFHEQYF.

The chain links TRBV29-1 to TRBJ2-1; 10 bases line up with TRBD2. The CDR3 contains 14 residues. Trimming removed 5 bases from V and 4 bases from J; junction bases left unmatched: 5. Germline V gene sequence: CDR1 SQVTM, CDR2 ANQGSEA. The CDR3 loop is CSVWSGRVYNEQFF. CDR3 in DNA: TGCAGCGTTTGGAGCGGGAGGGTGTACAATGAGCAGTTCTTC.

The V and J genes are TRBV20-1 and TRBJ2-4, with a weak D call TRBD1 (6 bases). Germline V lookup: CDR1 DFQATT, CDR2 SNEGSKA (reference sequence). With 3 bases removed from V and 7 bases from J, the gap between germline ends came to 19 bases. The CDR3 loop spans 15 amino acids. The CDR3 nucleotides read TGCAGTGCTAGTCTCCTGGCAGGGGCGAGGAACATTCAGTACTTC. Amino acids: CSASLLAGARNIQYF.

The CDR3 spells CSVDTGQGYEQYF. CDR3 sequence (DNA): TGCAGCGTGGACACCGGACAGGGCTACGAGCAGTACTTC. The chain uses TRBV29-1 and TRBJ2-7; 8 nucleotides match TRBD1. Germline CDR1 SQVTM, CDR2 ANQGSEA. This CDR3 contains 13 residues. The J segment lost 3 bases and the V segment lost 6 bases, leaving 7 bases of the junction unmatched.

The chain combines TRBV7-9 with TRBJ1-1; 10 bases align to TRBD1. Trimming removed 5 bases from V and 8 bases from J; junction bases left unmatched: 17. Germline values: CDR1 SEHNR, CDR2 FQNEAQ (reference sequence). The length of the CDR3 is 17 residues. Here the CDR3 reads CASSPLRDRGRNPEAFF. CDR3 DNA sequence: TGTGCCAGCAGCCCCCTCAGGGACAGGGGAAGAAACCCCGAAGCTTTCTTT.

DNA of the CDR3: TGTGCCAGCACCCGGGACCGGTCGCGGGAGCAGTACTTC. As protein: CASTRDRSREQYF. The chain uses TRBV12-3 or TRBV12-4 and TRBJ2-7; D may match TRBD1 or TRBD2 (5 bases each). V was pared by 7 bases and J by 7 bases, with 17 bases between. The length of the CDR3 is 13 residues.

CDR3 sequence reads: CASSLGGGQPQHF. The CDR3 DNA is TGTGCCAGCAGTTTGGGGGGGGGCCAGCCCCAGCATTTT. This chain connects TRBV12-3 or TRBV12-4 to TRBJ1-5; perhaps TRBD1 as D (6 bases). The CDR3 has 13 amino acids. V was trimmed by 3 bases and J by 7 bases, leaving 10 bases between them.

This chain connects TRBV5-5 to TRBJ2-7, with 10 bases aligning to TRBD2. The CDR3 loop spans 16 amino acids. Germline loops: CDR1 SGHKS, CDR2 YYEKEE (reference sequence). Germline trimming cut 4 bases from V and 4 bases from J; bases unmatched to any gene: 11. CDR3 residues: CASSPGRGLATYEQYF. CDR3 coding DNA: TGTGCCAGCAGCCCGGGTAGGGGACTAGCGACTTACGAGCAGTACTTC.

This chain connects TRBV6-2 or TRBV6-3 to TRBJ1-5; the match to TRBD1 covers 7 bases. Per the germline V gene, CDR1 is MNHEY and CDR2 is SVGEGT. The CDR3 totals 14 residues. V trimming: 3 bases; J trimming: 7 bases; junction bases outside the gene matches: 6. CDR3 sequence reads: CASSYKQGFQPQHF. The CDR3, as DNA: TGTGCCAGCAGTTATAAACAGGGGTTCCAGCCCCAGCATTTT.

This sequence joins TRBV30 and TRBJ1-1; possibly TRBD1 for D (6 bases). With 4 bases removed from V and 1 base from J, the gap between germline ends came to 10 bases. CDR1 and CDR2 from the germline V gene are GTSNPN and SVGIG (reference sequence). CDR3 length: 13 amino acids. CDR3 residues: CAWKPDRNTEAFF. CDR3 DNA sequence: TGTGCCTGGAAACCGGACAGGAACACTGAAGCTTTCTTT.

The V and J genes are TRBV18 and TRBJ1-3; no clear D. The V gene's germline CDR1 is KGHSH and CDR2 LQKENI. V dropped 3 bases and J dropped 4 bases, with 16 bases sitting between them. This CDR3 region has 16 residues. The CDR3 DNA reads as TGTGCCAGCTCACCGAAGACAAGCACGGGGGGAAACACCATATATTTT. Translating gives CASSPKTSTGGNTIYF.

This chain's CDR3 is CASSYDTKGGYTF. The CDR3 nucleotides read TGTGCCAGCAGTTACGACACGAAAGGTGGCTACACCTTC. The rearrangement joins TRBV6-2 or TRBV6-3 to TRBJ1-2; D remains unclear. This CDR3 spans 13 amino acids. Germline V CDR1 and CDR2: MNHEY, SVGEGT. V lost 2 bases, J lost 7 bases, and 11 bases lay in between.

The chain links TRBV5-1 to TRBJ1-2; D is possibly TRBD1 (6 bases). This CDR3 contains 14 residues. Trimming took off 4 bases at V and 0 bases at J, with 10 bases between the two ends. Germline V CDR1 and CDR2: SGHRS, YFSETQ. The CDR3 DNA sequence: TGCGCCAGCAGCATGGACAGTTCTAACTATGGCTACACCTTC. Translating it yields CASSMDSSNYGYTF.

With regard to this clone: At the DNA level, this CDR3 is encoded by other sequences in the same sample as well. The rearrangement joins TRBV29-1 to TRBJ1-1; no clear D. V was shortened by 8 bases and J by 3 bases, with 13 bases between the two germline ends. Germline assignment: CDR1 SQVTM and CDR2 ANQGSEA. The CDR3 runs to 12 residues. DNA for the CDR3: TGCAGCTCTTGGACGCGAGACACTGAAGCTTTCTTT. This gives the protein CSSWTRDTEAFF.

CDR3 DNA: TGCGCCAGCAGTCAATACTCTAGCGGGGGCTACGAGCAGTACTTC. It translates to CASSQYSSGGYEQYF. This chain joins TRBV23-1 and TRBJ2-7; 10 positions agree with TRBD2. TRBV23-1 is flagged as an ORF with uncertain function. The CDR3 covers 15 residues. Trimming removed 1 base from V and 3 bases from J; junction bases left unmatched: 3.

The chain carries TRBV12-3 or TRBV12-4 and TRBJ1-1; no definite D call. The CDR3 spans 12 residues. V shed 10 bases and J shed 1 base, with 10 bases lying between them. CDR3 protein: CATFNKNTEAFF. As DNA, the CDR3 is TGTGCCACCTTTAATAAGAACACTGAAGCTTTCTTT.

The chain links TRBV7-9 to TRBJ2-5; 10 bases align to TRBD1. The CDR3 covers 15 residues. V dropped 5 bases and J dropped 3; count of bases not matched to a gene: 6. Germline CDR1 is SEHNR and CDR2 is FQNEAQ (reference sequence). The CDR3 is CASSPWTGGEETQYF. CDR3 coding DNA: TGTGCCAGCAGCCCTTGGACAGGGGGGGAAGAGACCCAGTACTTC.

The V and J genes are TRBV11-2 and TRBJ2-7; D is perhaps TRBD1 (5 bases). Germline V gene data show CDR1 as SGHAT and CDR2 as FQNNGV. Between the trimmed V and J ends, which lost 3 bases and 3 bases, there was a span of 9 bases. CDR3 length equals 13 residues. CDR3 sequence (DNA): TGTGCCAGCAGCTTGGGGCTCCGCTACGAGCAGTACTTC. Translating it yields CASSLGLRYEQYF.

This clone was recorded only once. The genes are TRBV24-1 and TRBJ2-3; TRBD2 agrees at 7 bases. With 9 bases clipped from V and 0 bases from J, the junction kept 5 bases outside the gene matches. The CDR3 is 14 residues long. CDR1 and CDR2 from the germline V gene are KGHDR and SFDVKD. The CDR3 region is CATADGGSTDTQYF. The CDR3 DNA is TGTGCCACCGCTGACGGGGGGAGCACAGATACGCAGTATTTT.

J is TRBJ2-7 and V is TRBV6-2 or TRBV6-3, with 10 bases that match TRBD2. Per germline, CDR1 MNHEY and CDR2 SVGEGT. V lost 6 bases to trimming and J lost 7 bases; unmatched junction nucleotides: 9. CDR3 length: 14 amino acids. CDR3 sequence: CASSVAGGSREQYF. In nucleotides, the CDR3 is TGTGCCAGCAGCGTAGCGGGAGGATCGCGTGAGCAGTACTTC.

Worth noting for this clone: Within the sample, other DNA sequences also encode this same CDR3. The gene calls are TRBV19 and TRBJ1-6; D is possibly TRBD1 (6 bases). Trimming cost V 2 bases and J 0 bases, with 11 bases left between them. The CDR3 spans 17 residues. Looked up from germline, CDR1 is LNHDA and CDR2 is SQIVND (reference sequence). The CDR3 bases are TGTGCCAGTAGTATAAAGGGGGTCAGCTCCTATAATTCACCCCTCCACTTT. Translation: CASSIKGVSSYNSPLHF.

This clone turned up a few times. This chain's CDR3 is CASSQEAGGGQYF. CDR3 DNA sequence: TGTGCCAGCAGCCAAGAGGCAGGTGGGGGGCAGTACTTC. The rearrangement uses TRBV3-1 (or the pseudogene TRBV3-2) and TRBJ2-7, with D perhaps given as TRBD1 or TRBD2 (5 bases each). Germline CDR1 and CDR2: LGHDT and YNNKEL (reference sequence). This CDR3 is built from 13 residues. The V gene lost 0 bases and the J gene lost 9 bases, with 12 bases spanning the gap.

This rearrangement joins TRBV27 to TRBJ2-7; TRBD2 is a possible D gene (5 bases). V lost 10 bases and J 0 bases, leaving 13 bases between the germline ends. This CDR3 is built from 13 residues. The germline CDR1 and CDR2 sequences are MNHEY and SMNVEV (reference sequence). The CDR3 loop is CAIGKLGSYEQYF. In nucleotides, the CDR3 is TGTGCCATCGGGAAACTCGGCTCCTACGAGCAGTACTTC.